Following are 27 T cell receptor beta chains from one sample sequenced in a study of blood T cell repertoires in COVID-19. TCRdb keeps only in-frame clones here, not all; method: immunoSEQ multiplex PCR. Of 300,000 to 450,000 clones listed, about 90% were seen once; the top ten hold roughly 1%. The sample comprised PBMCs or T cells enriched from blood (not recorded which). The receptors here all came from a woman aged 25 to 39 who had recovered from COVID-19.

In this sample, this clone turned up a few times. This chain uses TRBV2 with TRBJ2-1; 11 nucleotides match TRBD2. The junction had 4 bases not matched to a gene; V was cut back by 4 bases and J by 2 bases. The length of the CDR3 is 16 residues. Germline V gene sequence: CDR1 SNHLY, CDR2 FYNNEI. DNA of the CDR3: TGTGCCAGCAGTGCCTCTAGCGGGGGGCCCTACAATGAGCAGTTCTTC. Encoded protein: CASSASSGGPYNEQFF.

This clone was seen a single time. This chain uses TRBV30 with TRBJ2-3; a possible D gene is TRBD2 (7 bases). V lost 8 bases and J lost 7, with 25 bases in between. Germline V gives CDR1 GTSNPN, CDR2 SVGIG (reference sequence). The CDR3 runs 15 residues. The CDR3 nucleotides are TGTGCCCGCGATACGGGGGGCGGGGCGCGCCATACGCAGTATTTT. Encoded protein: CARDTGGGARHTQYF.

This chain connects TRBV4-3 to TRBJ1-3, with a possible D match to TRBD1 (6 bases). CDR3 length: 14 amino acids. Trimming shortened V by 1 base and J by 4 bases, and 8 bases separated the two germline ends. The germline V gene encodes CDR1 LGHNA and CDR2 YSLEER. The CDR3 nucleotides are TGCGCCAGCAGCCAAGCAGGGGCAGGAAACACCATATATTTT. As protein: CASSQAGAGNTIYF.

The V gene is TRBV28, the J gene TRBJ1-2, with 9 bases identical to TRBD1. The CDR3 sequence is 14 residues long. V shed 6 bases and J 5 bases; nucleotides not matched to a gene: 7. CDR1 and CDR2 from the germline V gene are MDHEN and SYDVKM. The CDR3 loop reads CASRSPGQGYGYTF. CDR3 sequence (DNA): TGTGCCAGCAGGAGTCCGGGACAGGGTTATGGCTACACCTTC.

This rearrangement joins TRBV5-1 to TRBJ2-5; D unclear. This CDR3 region has 15 residues. V lost 0 bases and J 3 bases, leaving 12 bases between the germline ends. CDR1 is SGHRS, CDR2 YFSETQ, per germline. As DNA, the CDR3 is TGCGCCAGCAGCTTGGCCGGAGCAGTAGAAGAGACCCAGTACTTC. Amino acids: CASSLAGAVEETQYF.

Here the CDR3 reads CASSINRGDTIYF. CDR3 DNA sequence: TGTGCCAGCAGCATAAACAGGGGTGACACCATATATTTT. The V call is TRBV5-8, the J call TRBJ1-3; 7 positions agree with TRBD1. V dropped 4 bases and J dropped 8; count of bases not matched to a gene: 6. CDR3 length equals 13 residues. Per the germline V gene, CDR1 is SGHTS and CDR2 is YDEGEE.

The chain is built from TRBV27 and TRBJ2-7; tentative D call: TRBD1 (5 bases). This CDR3 comprises 14 residues. Trimming removed 3 bases at V and 1 base at J, with 10 bases between. Germline lookup yields CDR1 MNHEY and CDR2 SMNVEV (reference sequence). The CDR3 loop is CASSFGSGSYEQYF. The CDR3 DNA reads TGTGCCAGCAGTTTCGGCTCAGGGTCCTACGAGCAGTACTTC.

This clone was observed once. The CDR3 protein is CASSYSGGQNSQHF. The CDR3 nucleotides are TGTGCCAGCAGTTACTCAGGAGGACAGAATTCCCAGCATTTT. V gene TRBV6-2 or TRBV6-3 combines with J gene TRBJ1-5; D possibly corresponds to TRBD1 (6 bases). The germline CDR1 and CDR2 sequences are MNHEY and SVGEGT. The V gene lost 0 bases and the J gene lost 11 bases, with 14 bases spanning the gap. This CDR3 has 14 amino acids.

The J gene is TRBJ1-5, the V gene TRBV7-2; maybe TRBD1 (6 bases). The CDR3 spans 15 residues. The V gene lost 1 base and the J gene lost 6 bases, with 13 bases spanning the gap. The germline gives CDR1 SGHTA, CDR2 FQGNSA. The CDR3, as DNA: TGTGCCAGCAGCTTAGGATGGGGGCAGAGTCAGCCCCAGCATTTT. Translation: CASSLGWGQSQPQHF.

In its sample, this clone was seen once. The J gene is TRBJ2-7, the V gene TRBV28; D is possibly TRBD2 (7 bases). Germline V gene lookup returns CDR1 MDHEN and CDR2 SYDVKM. Deletions cut 6 bases from V and 4 bases from J, with 22 bases between. The CDR3 has 16 residues. This CDR3 reads CASSLISGGAKYEQYF. DNA for the CDR3: TGTGCCAGCAGCCTAATCTCGGGGGGCGCAAAATACGAGCAGTACTTC.

This sequence joins TRBV7-2 and TRBJ1-5, with a possible D match to TRBD1 (6 bases). The V end lost 5 bases, the J end lost 4 bases, and 18 bases lay between the germline ends. The CDR3 is made up of 16 amino acids. Germline lookup yields CDR1 SGHTA and CDR2 FQGNSA. Here the CDR3 DNA reads TGTGCCAGCAGCCCAACAGGGCCCCAGGGAAATCAGCCCCAGCATTTT. Translated, it gives CASSPTGPQGNQPQHF. Supplemented by reference TRBV7-2 and TRBJ1-5, the full variable domain reads GAGVSQSPSNKVTEKGKDVELRCDPISGHTALYWYRQSLGQGLEFLIYFQGNSAPDKSGLPSDRFSAERTGGSVSTLTIQRTQQEDSAVYLCASSPTGPQGNQPQHFGDGTRLSIL.

CDR3 sequence: CASSFNSNTGELFF. CDR3 in DNA: TGCGCCAGCAGCTTTAACTCGAACACCGGGGAGCTGTTTTTT. The V gene is TRBV5-1, the J gene TRBJ2-2; no clear D gene. The CDR3 loop spans 14 amino acids. Germline lookup yields CDR1 SGHRS and CDR2 YFSETQ. V lost 2 bases and J lost 0, with 5 bases in between.

J is TRBJ2-7 and V is TRBV27, with TRBD1 matching 9 bases. CDR1 is MNHEY and CDR2 is SMNVEV in the germline V gene (reference sequence). With 5 bases clipped from V and 9 bases from J, the junction kept 8 bases outside the gene matches. The CDR3 runs 13 residues. The CDR3 coding sequence is TGTGCCAGCAGTCCACGGGACAGGGAAGCGCAGTACTTC. Protein product: CASSPRDREAQYF.

Here the CDR3 reads CASSFGTGIGDGYTF. CDR3 nucleotides: TGTGCCAGCAGCTTTGGGACAGGGATTGGGGATGGCTACACCTTC. The V call is TRBV7-9, the J call TRBJ1-2; TRBD1 agrees at 9 bases. Germline values: CDR1 SEHNR, CDR2 FQNEAQ (reference sequence). The CDR3 is 15 residues long. V lost 3 bases, J lost 6 bases, and 8 bases stayed unmatched.

The chain carries TRBV28 and TRBJ1-1; the D is unclear. Germline values: CDR1 MDHEN, CDR2 SYDVKM. Trimming pared 3 bases from V and 2 bases from J, leaving 7 bases between. This CDR3 contains 13 residues. CDR3 protein: CASSLQANTEAFF. CDR3 in DNA: TGTGCCAGCAGTTTGCAGGCCAACACTGAAGCTTTCTTT.

This clone has only one observation. The chain links TRBV3-1 (or the pseudogene TRBV3-2) to TRBJ2-7, with TRBD1 matching 7 bases. The V gene's germline CDR1 is LGHDT and CDR2 YNNKEL (reference sequence). The CDR3 is 19 residues long. The trim removed 4 bases at V and 4 bases at J, leaving 22 bases unmatched. The CDR3 loop is CASSRALHQQGSAVYEQYF. As DNA, the CDR3 is TGTGCCAGCAGCCGAGCCCTCCATCAACAGGGGTCGGCGGTGTACGAGCAGTACTTC.

This chain connects TRBV27 to TRBJ2-1, with TRBD1 matching 10 bases. The CDR3 is 15 amino acids. The ends lost 9 bases at V and 4 bases at J; junction bases unmatched: 9. Germline CDR1 MNHEY, CDR2 SMNVEV (reference sequence). DNA of the CDR3: TGTGCCAGTCTCACAGGGGGACAGGGGTACAATGAGCAGTTCTTC. Translating gives CASLTGGQGYNEQFF.

J is TRBJ1-5 and V is TRBV6-5, with no clear D. CDR1 and CDR2 from the germline V gene are MNHEY and SVGAGI. V was trimmed by 6 bases and J by 2 bases, leaving 11 bases between them. The CDR3 is 14 amino acids. The CDR3 spells CASSSRRGNQPQHF. The CDR3 DNA reads TGTGCCAGCAGCTCTCGTCGGGGCAATCAGCCCCAGCATTTT.

This sequence joins TRBV19 and TRBJ1-2; D is possibly TRBD1 (5 bases). From germline, CDR1 is LNHDA and CDR2 SQIVND (reference sequence). This CDR3 comprises 13 residues. Trimming shortened V by 3 bases and J by 9 bases, and 14 bases separated the two germline ends. This chain's CDR3 is CASSMDRTFRYTF. CDR3 DNA: TGTGCCAGTAGTATGGATCGGACATTCCGCTACACCTTC.

The chain links TRBV5-4 to TRBJ1-6, with 8 positions matching TRBD1. Germline CDR1 is SGHNT and CDR2 is YYREEE (reference sequence). V shed 3 bases, J shed 0 bases, and the junction held 8 bases outside the gene matches. The CDR3 spans 18 residues. The CDR3 region is CASSYQGAIASYNSPLHF. The CDR3, as DNA: TGTGCCAGCAGCTACCAGGGGGCGATAGCCTCCTATAATTCACCCCTCCACTTT. Variable domain in full (rest from reference TRBV5-4 and TRBJ1-6): ETGVTQSPTHLIKTRGQQVTLRCSSQSGHNTVSWYQQALGQGPQFIFQYYREEENGRGNFPPRFSGLQFPNYSSELNVNALELDDSALYLCASSYQGAIASYNSPLHFGNGTRLTVT.

This chain joins TRBV7-9 and TRBJ2-7; maybe TRBD2 (5 bases). Trimming cost V 5 bases and J 2 bases, with 19 bases left between them. CDR1 SEHNR and CDR2 FQNEAQ come from the germline V gene (reference sequence). The CDR3 is made up of 16 amino acids. CDR3: CASSGWTGLDTYEQYF. CDR3 sequence (DNA): TGTGCCAGCAGCGGATGGACGGGGTTGGATACCTACGAGCAGTACTTC.

This rearrangement joins TRBV10-3 to TRBJ1-1, with 11 nucleotides matching TRBD1. From germline, CDR1 is ENHRY and CDR2 SYGVKD. This CDR3 region has 18 residues. V trimming: 2 bases; J trimming: 0 bases; junction bases outside the gene matches: 8. The CDR3 nucleotides are TGTGCCATCAGTGAGAGAGGGACAGGGGGACACCTGAACACTGAAGCTTTCTTT. Its protein product is CAISERGTGGHLNTEAFF.

This clone was picked up a small number of times. The J gene is TRBJ1-1, the V gene TRBV2; the D gene is possibly TRBD1 (6 bases). V gave up 6 bases and J gave up 3 bases, with 14 bases separating them. Germline CDR1 reads SNHLY; CDR2 reads FYNNEI. The CDR3 is 14 amino acids. The CDR3 loop is CASSKLPGDTEAFF. DNA of the CDR3: TGTGCCAGCAGCAAACTCCCAGGGGACACTGAAGCTTTCTTT. Variable domain in full (rest from reference TRBV2 and TRBJ1-1): EPEVTQTPSHQVTQMGQEVILRCVPISNHLYFYWYRQILGQKVEFLVSFYNNEISEKSEIFDDQFSVERPDGSNFTLKIRSTKLEDSAMYFCASSKLPGDTEAFFGQGTRLTVV.

This chain joins TRBV10-3 and TRBJ1-1, with 7 bases fitting TRBD1. Trimming removed 6 bases from V and 4 bases from J; junction bases left unmatched: 5. This CDR3 spans 13 amino acids. Germline CDR1 is ENHRY and CDR2 is SYGVKD. CDR3 in DNA: TGTGCCATCAGGAGACAGGGTGCCACTGAAGCTTTCTTT. This encodes CAIRRQGATEAFF.

The V call is TRBV28, the J call TRBJ2-1, with 9 bases matching TRBD2. The CDR3 has 16 residues. The germline V gene has CDR1 MDHEN and CDR2 SYDVKM. The J segment lost 4 bases and the V segment lost 6 bases, leaving 10 bases of the junction unmatched. CDR3 sequence reads: CASRETRGGQYNEQFF. CDR3 in DNA: TGTGCCAGCAGAGAAACGCGGGGGGGGCAATACAATGAGCAGTTCTTC.

J is TRBJ2-7 and V is TRBV5-4; D is unresolved. The CDR3 loop spans 13 amino acids. Germline-derived CDR1 and CDR2 are SGHNT and YYREEE (reference sequence). Trimming stripped 0 bases from V and 3 bases from J, with 7 bases between. The CDR3 sequence: CASSLAHSYEQYF. In DNA, the CDR3 is TGTGCCAGCAGCTTGGCCCACAGCTACGAGCAGTACTTC.

V is TRBV6-1 and J is TRBJ2-7; maybe TRBD1 (5 bases). The CDR3 spans 14 residues. Trimming cost V 1 base and J 2 bases, with 9 bases left between them. Germline V gene sequence: CDR1 MNHNS, CDR2 SASEGT. CDR3 sequence: CASSEEQGPYEQYF. The DNA for the CDR3 is TGTGCCAGCAGTGAAGAGCAGGGCCCCTACGAGCAGTACTTC.